The 32 T cell receptor beta chains listed next were all sequenced from one sample in a study of blood T cell repertoires in COVID-19. Libraries were prepared by immunoSEQ multiplex PCR; TCRdb keeps only in-frame clonotypes and omits some of them. The top ten clones hold under 2.5% of a sample with roughly 250,000 clones, roughly nine tenths of them seen once. Sample: PBMCs or T cells enriched from blood (not recorded which). The source is a woman younger than 35 who had recovered from COVID-19.

The chain joins TRBV5-6 to TRBJ1-2, with D possibly being TRBD1 (5 bases). Trimming removed 3 bases at V and 5 bases at J, with 14 bases between. Germline V CDR1 and CDR2: SGHDT, YYEEEE. There are 14 residues in the CDR3. The CDR3 DNA follows: TGTGCCAGCAGCTGGGGGGACCTCATATATGGCTACACCTTC. Residues: CASSWGDLIYGYTF.

For this clone: A read error may produce the germline difference seen at one junction end. The chain combines TRBV7-3 with TRBJ2-1; 7 positions agree with TRBD2. In germline, CDR1 is SGHTA, CDR2 FQGTGA. The length of the CDR3 is 15 residues. The CDR3 nucleotides are TGTGTCAGCGAAGCCGGACGGGGAGGGTACAATGAGCAGTTCTTC. Protein sequence: CVSEAGRGGYNEQFF.

The chain links TRBV21-1 to TRBJ1-3; the D call of TRBD1 is as the table states it, not checked on the DNA. TRBV21-1 has pseudogene status. The CDR3 covers 17 residues. This chain's CDR3 is CASSSWGVGQGVNTIYF. The CDR3 DNA is TGTGCCAGCAGCTCCTGGGGGGTGGGACAGGGGGTAAACACCATATATTTT.

The rearrangement joins TRBV5-4 to TRBJ2-3; 8 bases agree with TRBD2. V shed 4 bases, J shed 5 bases, and the junction held 9 bases outside the gene matches. Germline loops: CDR1 SGHNT, CDR2 YYREEE (reference sequence). The CDR3 is 15 residues long. CDR3 nucleotide sequence: TGTGCCAGCAGCCCCCCGGGGGGGCCTAAAGATACGCAGTATTTT. Translated: CASSPPGGPKDTQYF.

This rearrangement joins TRBV29-1 to TRBJ1-2; a weak D match, TRBD1 (5 bases). The CDR3 totals 14 residues. The ends were cut back, 6 bases at V and 3 bases at J, with 17 bases in the middle. CDR1 and CDR2 from the germline V gene are SQVTM and ANQGSEA. CDR3 protein: CSVRPGWGDYGYTF. The CDR3 DNA sequence: TGCAGCGTGAGGCCAGGTTGGGGGGACTATGGCTACACCTTC.

This chain links TRBV19 with TRBJ2-7; 12 nucleotides line up with TRBD1. Germline V lookup: CDR1 LNHDA, CDR2 SQIVND (reference sequence). The CDR3 has 15 residues. V was clipped by 8 bases and J by 6 bases; unmatched bases: 11. The CDR3 nucleotides read TGTGCCAGTCGCTCCACCGGGACAGGGGGCCTCGAGCAGTACTTC. This sequence encodes CASRSTGTGGLEQYF.

CDR3 DNA sequence: TGTGCCAGCAGTTTAGGTTCAGGGCAGGGGCTAATCTACGAGCAGTACTTC. Protein product: CASSLGSGQGLIYEQYF. This rearrangement joins TRBV28 to TRBJ2-7; a weak D match, TRBD1 (6 bases). This CDR3 comprises 17 residues. V lost 2 bases and J lost 3, with 20 bases in between. Germline V gene sequence: CDR1 MDHEN, CDR2 SYDVKM.

The V gene is TRBV24-1, the J gene TRBJ2-3, with D perhaps TRBD1 (6 bases). Per germline, CDR1 KGHDR and CDR2 SFDVKD. CDR3 size: 14 residues. The ends were cut back, 5 bases at V and 3 bases at J, with 11 bases in the middle. The CDR3 spells CATSGNRDTDTQYF. Here the CDR3 DNA reads TGTGCCACCAGTGGTAACAGGGATACAGATACGCAGTATTTT.

The chain recombines TRBV6-5 with TRBJ1-1; D remains unclear. Trimming shortened V by 6 bases and J by 6 bases, and 14 bases separated the two germline ends. The CDR3 is 13 amino acids. Germline V lookup: CDR1 MNHEY, CDR2 SVGAGI. This CDR3 is CASSQSGVPEAFF. CDR3 in DNA: TGTGCCAGCAGCCAATCCGGGGTCCCTGAAGCTTTCTTT.

The chain combines TRBV18 with TRBJ1-1; 7 nucleotides align to TRBD1. V shed 8 bases and J 1 base; nucleotides not matched to a gene: 16. The germline gives CDR1 KGHSH, CDR2 LQKENI. This CDR3 region has 17 residues. CDR3 in amino acids: CASGRDSQASRNTEAFF. The DNA of the CDR3 is TGTGCCAGCGGAAGGGACAGCCAAGCTTCAAGGAACACTGAAGCTTTCTTT.

This clone was seen once. The chain carries TRBV11-2 and TRBJ1-6, with D possibly being TRBD1 (5 bases). In germline, CDR1 is SGHAT, CDR2 FQNNGV. Trimming removed 5 bases from V and 1 base from J, with 12 bases in between. The CDR3 is 16 residues long. CDR3 nucleotide sequence: TGTGCCAGCAGCATGGGGGGATTGTCCTATAATTCACCCCTCCACTTT. Translating gives CASSMGGLSYNSPLHF.

In the case of this clone: Other DNA sequences in the sample encode the same CDR3. This chain's CDR3 is CASSFGRETQYF. The CDR3 nucleotides are TGCGCCAGCAGCTTCGGGAGAGAGACCCAGTACTTC. The chain employs TRBV5-1 and TRBJ2-5, with D perhaps matching TRBD2 (6 bases). V lost 2 bases and J 4 bases, leaving 6 bases between the germline ends. The CDR3 runs to 12 residues. CDR1 is SGHRS and CDR2 is YFSETQ in the germline V gene.

The genes are TRBV3-1 (or the pseudogene TRBV3-2) and TRBJ1-1; TRBD1 is a possible D gene (5 bases). The CDR3 extends over 15 amino acids. Germline assignment: CDR1 LGHDT and CDR2 YNNKEL (reference sequence). Trimming stripped 2 bases from V and 3 bases from J, with 13 bases between. The CDR3 bases are TGTGCCAGCAGCCAACCGGGTGGGGGGGACACTGAAGCTTTCTTT. Encoded protein: CASSQPGGGDTEAFF.

The rearrangement links TRBV5-6 to TRBJ2-2; D unclear. The V gene lost 4 bases and the J gene lost 0 bases, with 10 bases spanning the gap. The germline V gene encodes CDR1 SGHDT and CDR2 YYEEEE. The CDR3 is made up of 15 amino acids. The CDR3 DNA reads TGTGCCAGCAGCAGTACAGAGACGAACACCGGGGAGCTGTTTTTT. This codes for CASSSTETNTGELFF.

The rearrangement joins TRBV9 to TRBJ1-1, with D tentatively TRBD1 (5 bases). Germline CDR1 reads SGDLS; CDR2 reads YYNGEE. Trimming removed 4 bases at V and 5 bases at J, with 15 bases between. The CDR3 contains 14 residues. The DNA for the CDR3 is TGTGCCAGCAGCCTTCAGACAGAAGTTACTGAAGCTTTCTTT. Protein product: CASSLQTEVTEAFF. Full variable domain (outside the CDR3, taken from reference TRBV9 and TRBJ1-1): DSGVTQTPKHLITATGQRVTLRCSPRSGDLSVYWYQQSLDQGLQFLIQYYNGEERAKGNILERFSAQQFPDLHSELNLSSLELGDSALYFCASSLQTEVTEAFFGQGTRLTVV.

This chain joins TRBV5-8 and TRBJ1-2, with a possible D match to TRBD1 (6 bases). CDR1 is SGHTS and CDR2 is YDEGEE in the germline V gene. The CDR3 consists of 13 residues. Trimming cost V 3 bases and J 4 bases, with 10 bases left between them. This CDR3 reads CASSWTAAYGYTF. CDR3 sequence (DNA): TGTGCCAGCAGCTGGACAGCGGCCTATGGCTACACCTTC.

This rearrangement joins TRBV19 to TRBJ2-4, with D hard to call. V shed 5 bases and J shed 0 bases, with 2 bases lying between them. Germline V gene data show CDR1 as LNHDA and CDR2 as SQIVND (reference sequence). This CDR3 is built from 12 residues. The CDR3 is CASSLAKNIQYF. CDR3 nucleotides: TGTGCCAGTAGTCTAGCCAAAAACATTCAGTACTTC.

On this clone: This sample includes further DNA sequences coding for the same CDR3. The chain uses TRBV6-5 and TRBJ1-5, with TRBD1 matching over 7 bases. Germline V gene sequence: CDR1 MNHEY, CDR2 SVGAGI. This CDR3 has 14 residues. Trimming at V came to 6 bases and at J to 6 bases, leaving 8 bases not matched to a gene. The CDR3 region has the DNA TGTGCCAGCAGCACTACAGGGGTCGGTCAGCCCCAGCATTTT. As protein: CASSTTGVGQPQHF.

This clone came up once. The chain employs TRBV7-9 and TRBJ2-7; 7 bases fit TRBD2. This CDR3 spans 13 amino acids. The germline CDR1 and CDR2 sequences are SEHNR and FQNEAQ (reference sequence). The trim removed 6 bases at V and 6 bases at J, leaving 8 bases unmatched. The CDR3 nucleotides read TGTGCCAGCAGACCAGGTGGACTAGGCGAGCAGTACTTC. It translates to CASRPGGLGEQYF.

The chain carries TRBV5-1 and TRBJ2-2, with 8 bases fitting TRBD2. There are 15 residues in the CDR3. Germline V gene sequence: CDR1 SGHRS, CDR2 YFSETQ. With V trimmed by 0 bases and J by 6 bases, 4 bases remained unmatched. DNA for the CDR3: TGCGCCAGCAGCTTGGTCGGGGGGGCCCCCGGGGAGCTGTTTTTT. It is translated as CASSLVGGAPGELFF.

The chain has TRBV7-9 and TRBJ2-3, with D possibly being TRBD2 (6 bases). The CDR3 runs 16 residues. Germline CDR1 reads SEHNR; CDR2 reads FQNEAQ (reference sequence). Trimming shortened V by 4 bases and J by 6 bases, and 20 bases separated the two germline ends. The CDR3 DNA is TGTGCCAGCAGCTCCGGCGAGGAGGGGTACGCGGATACGCAGTATTTT. Amino acids: CASSSGEEGYADTQYF.

The chain recombines TRBV5-1 with TRBJ1-1; D uncertain. CDR1 and CDR2 (germline): SGHRS, YFSETQ. Trimming pared 2 bases from V and 4 bases from J, leaving 12 bases between. This CDR3 is built from 14 residues. This CDR3 is CASSFQEVGTEAFF. The CDR3 region has the DNA TGCGCCAGCAGCTTCCAGGAGGTAGGCACTGAAGCTTTCTTT.

The chain is built from TRBV5-4 and TRBJ2-3; 10 nucleotides match TRBD2. The CDR3 is 15 residues long. V lost 4 bases to trimming and J lost 4 bases; unmatched junction nucleotides: 6. Germline CDR1 reads SGHNT; CDR2 reads YYREEE (reference sequence). For the CDR3, the DNA is TGTGCCAGCAGCCGGAGCGGGGGGGCCCCAGATACGCAGTATTTT. It encodes CASSRSGGAPDTQYF.

This clone was recorded a few times. The chain joins TRBV9 to TRBJ2-3, with 11 bases that match TRBD2. J lost 4 bases, V lost 4 bases, and 8 bases had no gene match. This CDR3 is built from 16 residues. Germline V gene data show CDR1 as SGDLS and CDR2 as YYNGEE. CDR3 residues: CASSLASGGIADTQYF. CDR3 DNA: TGTGCCAGCAGCCTCGCTAGCGGGGGGATCGCAGATACGCAGTATTTT.

The chain couples TRBV11-2 to TRBJ2-3; 7 bases agree with TRBD2. CDR3 length: 18 residues. The germline CDR1 and CDR2 sequences are SGHAT and FQNNGV. J was trimmed by 0 bases and V by 0 bases; bases with no gene match: 9. The CDR3 protein is CASSLDLLAASSTDTQYF. The DNA of the CDR3 is TGTGCCAGCAGCTTAGATCTCCTAGCGGCATCTAGCACAGATACGCAGTATTTT.

The CDR3 reads CASSPRPPKADEAFF. As DNA, the CDR3 is TGTGCCAGCAGCCCACGACCCCCAAAGGCGGATGAAGCTTTCTTT. This chain joins TRBV11-2 and TRBJ1-1; D ambiguous. The germline V and J ends were trimmed by 5 bases and 7 bases, with 20 bases remaining between them. CDR3 length: 15 amino acids. CDR1 is SGHAT, CDR2 FQNNGV, per germline.

The chain joins TRBV7-9 to TRBJ1-6; D perhaps matches TRBD1 (6 bases). V was cut by 6 bases and J by 9 bases, with 12 bases left in between. The length of the CDR3 is 13 residues. Germline V gene lookup returns CDR1 SEHNR and CDR2 FQNEAQ (reference sequence). As DNA, the CDR3 is TGTGCCAGCAGTCGACAGGACGCTTCACCCCTCCACTTT. Translating gives CASSRQDASPLHF.

V usage is TRBV5-4 and J usage is TRBJ2-1; 14 nucleotides align to TRBD2. The germline V gene has CDR1 SGHNT and CDR2 YYREEE (reference sequence). The CDR3 contains 16 residues. The V and J ends lost 4 bases and 5 bases, in that order; junction bases with no gene match: 5. For the CDR3, the DNA is TGTGCCAGCAGCCGACTAGCGGGGGGGCAGAACAATGAGCAGTTCTTC. Amino acid sequence: CASSRLAGGQNNEQFF.

In this sample, this clone turned up once. V is TRBV10-1 and J is TRBJ1-2; no definite D call. V lost 10 bases, J lost 5 bases, and 8 bases lay in between. This CDR3 contains 10 residues. CDR1 and CDR2 (germline): WNHNN, SYGVQD (reference sequence). CDR3 in DNA: TGCGCCAAGCATTGGTATGGCTACACCTTC. This gives the protein CAKHWYGYTF.

The J gene is TRBJ2-1, the V gene TRBV5-1, with D possibly being TRBD2 (5 bases). The V gene's germline CDR1 is SGHRS and CDR2 YFSETQ. The V gene lost 1 base and the J gene lost 6 bases, with 11 bases spanning the gap. This CDR3 comprises 14 residues. CDR3 DNA sequence: TGCGCCAGCAGCTTGCAACTAGATAGCAATGAGCAGTTCTTC. It translates to CASSLQLDSNEQFF.

V gene TRBV7-8 combines with J gene TRBJ1-2, with D unresolved. This CDR3 contains 14 residues. Germline lookup yields CDR1 SGHVS and CDR2 FQNEAQ. V was trimmed by 2 bases and J by 4 bases, leaving 11 bases between them. CDR3 sequence (DNA): TGTGCCAGCAGCTTACGGAGAATTGGCTATGGCTACACCTTC. Protein sequence: CASSLRRIGYGYTF.

This clone is a singleton in its sample. The chain couples TRBV29-1 to TRBJ2-7, with TRBD1 as a possible D gene (5 bases). The V gene's germline CDR1 is SQVTM and CDR2 ANQGSEA. V lost 3 bases and J 0 bases, leaving 9 bases between the germline ends. The CDR3 has 13 amino acids. CDR3 loop: CSVEAGNSYEQYF. For the CDR3, the DNA is TGCAGCGTTGAGGCAGGGAACTCCTACGAGCAGTACTTC.